These 18 T cell receptor beta chains share one sample of origin, sequenced in a study of T cell changes during pregnancy in multiple sclerosis. Data came from immunoSEQ multiplex PCR; TCRdb stores just in-frame clones and leaves some out. This sample has under 50,000 clones, with about 92% found just once. The sample was CD8+ T cells from peripheral blood mononuclear cells, taken in the third trimester of pregnancy. Receptors were obtained from a female donor with multiple sclerosis, enrolled in a pregnancy study.

This chain connects TRBV6-6 to TRBJ1-2; D is perhaps TRBD1 (5 bases). CDR3 size: 11 residues. The V and J ends lost 7 bases and 6 bases respectively, with 9 bases between them. CDR1 is MNHNY, CDR2 SVGAGI, per germline (reference sequence). The chain's CDR3 is CASIGGDGYTF. CDR3 sequence (DNA): TGTGCCAGCATAGGAGGGGATGGCTACACCTTC.

J is TRBJ2-7 and V is TRBV4-3; tentative D call: TRBD1 (5 bases). Looked up from germline, CDR1 is LGHNA and CDR2 is YSLEER. This CDR3 region has 14 residues. V shed 1 base and J shed 6 bases, with 13 bases lying between them. In DNA, the CDR3 is TGCGCCAGCAGCCAAGTGCCAGGGTACGGCGAGCAGTACTTC. Translating it yields CASSQVPGYGEQYF.

This chain uses TRBV5-1 with TRBJ2-7; 10 bases fit TRBD2. This CDR3 has 15 amino acids. From germline, CDR1 is SGHRS and CDR2 YFSETQ. J was trimmed by 0 bases and V by 2 bases; bases with no gene match: 2. The CDR3: CASSLKREGSYEQYF. The CDR3 nucleotides read TGCGCCAGCAGCTTAAAGCGGGAGGGCTCCTACGAGCAGTACTTC.

The chain employs TRBV7-9 and TRBJ2-2; 7 bases are shared with TRBD1. Germline-derived CDR1 and CDR2 are SEHNR and FQNEAQ (reference sequence). The CDR3 has 16 residues. Trimming removed 0 bases from V and 1 base from J; junction bases left unmatched: 2. The CDR3 nucleotides are TGTGCCAGCAGCTTAGCTGGGACAGAGAACACCGGGGAGCTGTTTTTT. It is translated as CASSLAGTENTGELFF.

For the CDR3, the DNA is TGCAGCGTTGAAGCCGGGACAGGATCTAATGGCTACACCTTC. Its protein is CSVEAGTGSNGYTF. The chain recombines TRBV29-1 with TRBJ1-2, with 8 nucleotides matching TRBD1. The CDR3 is 14 amino acids. Trimming cost V 1 base and J 6 bases; bases outside gene matches: 7. Germline CDR1 and CDR2: SQVTM and ANQGSEA.

The gene calls are TRBV29-1 and TRBJ2-5; tentative D call: TRBD2 (6 bases). Trimming removed 6 bases from V and 2 bases from J, with 19 bases in between. The CDR3 extends over 15 amino acids. Germline V gene lookup returns CDR1 SQVTM and CDR2 ANQGSEA. The chain's CDR3 is CSVDTGTSIQETQYF. CDR3 sequence (DNA): TGCAGCGTCGATACCGGGACTTCCATACAAGAGACCCAGTACTTC.

This clone was detected once. This chain uses TRBV6-4 with TRBJ2-1, with D possibly matching TRBD1 (6 bases). This CDR3 region has 14 residues. Germline assignment: CDR1 MRHNA and CDR2 SNTAGT. Between the trimmed V and J ends, which lost 7 bases and 8 bases, there was a span of 18 bases. This CDR3 is CASTGERQVDEQFF. The CDR3 region has the DNA TGTGCCAGCACCGGGGAAAGACAGGTGGATGAGCAGTTCTTC.

The genes are TRBV28 and TRBJ2-1; the D is unclear. The germline CDR1 and CDR2 sequences are MDHEN and SYDVKM. The germline V and J ends were trimmed by 5 bases and 3 bases, with 5 bases remaining between them. The CDR3 extends over 12 amino acids. The CDR3: CASSPNYNEQFF. DNA for the CDR3: TGTGCCAGCAGTCCCAACTACAATGAGCAGTTCTTC.

This sequence joins TRBV15 and TRBJ2-7; 8 bases map to TRBD1. V lost 3 bases, J lost 2 bases, and 6 bases stayed unmatched. This CDR3 has 15 amino acids. Germline V gene lookup returns CDR1 LNHNV and CDR2 YYDKDF (reference sequence). Written as DNA, the CDR3 is TGTGCCACCAGCAGTCGGGACAGGAGACCCTACGAGCAGTACTTC. This gives the protein CATSSRDRRPYEQYF.

The chain carries TRBV9 and TRBJ2-5, with D possibly matching TRBD2 (5 bases). The CDR3 runs 14 residues. V lost 3 bases and J 0 bases, leaving 9 bases between the germline ends. Germline values: CDR1 SGDLS, CDR2 YYNGEE. In nucleotides, the CDR3 is TGTGCCAGCAGCGCCCCGGACTACCAAGAGACCCAGTACTTC. The encoded protein is CASSAPDYQETQYF.

This chain uses TRBV5-1 with TRBJ2-7; D remains unclear. The V and J ends lost 0 bases and 3 bases respectively, with 10 bases between them. The CDR3 totals 14 residues. Germline V gene lookup returns CDR1 SGHRS and CDR2 YFSETQ. The CDR3 DNA sequence: TGCGCCAGCAGCTTGGGGGCGATCAGCTACGAGCAGTACTTC. Protein sequence: CASSLGAISYEQYF.

The chain carries TRBV2 and TRBJ2-3; maybe TRBD2 (6 bases). Trimming pared 8 bases from V and 0 bases from J, leaving 24 bases between. This CDR3 is built from 18 residues. The V gene's germline CDR1 is SNHLY and CDR2 FYNNEI. In nucleotides, the CDR3 is TGTGCCAGCGACCGAGGCGCCCCGACTAGAGCTAGCACAGATACGCAGTATTTT. Translation gives CASDRGAPTRASTDTQYF.

The chain links TRBV6-6 to TRBJ2-7, with TRBD1 as a possible D gene (5 bases). The germline V and J ends were trimmed by 7 bases and 7 bases, with 14 bases remaining between them. This CDR3 comprises 12 residues. Germline V gene data show CDR1 as MNHNY and CDR2 as SVGAGI (reference sequence). CDR3 DNA: TGTGCCAGCATAGGACAATCACAAGAGCAGTACTTC. It is translated as CASIGQSQEQYF.

In its sample, this clone was seen once. The chain is built from TRBV27 and TRBJ2-3; unclear D gene. Germline V lookup: CDR1 MNHEY, CDR2 SMNVEV (reference sequence). Trimming stripped 5 bases from V and 2 bases from J, with 17 bases between. CDR3 length: 16 amino acids. The CDR3 region is CASSPLGSSSTDTQYF. CDR3 nucleotide sequence: TGTGCCAGCAGTCCCTTGGGTAGCTCTTCCACAGATACGCAGTATTTT.

The genes are TRBV7-9 and TRBJ1-5, with no clear D. The CDR3 contains 13 residues. Per germline, CDR1 SEHNR and CDR2 FQNEAQ (reference sequence). The germline V and J ends were trimmed by 6 bases and 0 bases, with 6 bases remaining between them. The CDR3 DNA reads as TGTGCCAGCAGTGACAATAGCAATCAGCCCCAGCATTTT. It yields the protein CASSDNSNQPQHF.

J is TRBJ2-7 and V is TRBV6-1, with D possibly matching TRBD1 (5 bases). Trimming stripped 6 bases from V and 0 bases from J, with 15 bases between. The CDR3 length is 15 residues. CDR1 is MNHNS and CDR2 is SASEGT in the germline V gene. In DNA, the CDR3 is TGTGCCAGCAGAGCGACTTCCGACAGCTCCTACGAGCAGTACTTC. Encoded protein: CASRATSDSSYEQYF.

The chain links TRBV11-2 to TRBJ2-7; D is unclear. The V gene's germline CDR1 is SGHAT and CDR2 FQNNGV. This CDR3 contains 15 residues. The ends were cut back, 0 bases at V and 3 bases at J, with 12 bases in the middle. CDR3 residues: CASSLEADTYYEQYF. The CDR3 DNA reads TGTGCCAGCAGCTTAGAGGCAGACACCTACTACGAGCAGTACTTC.

This rearrangement joins TRBV7-9 to TRBJ2-1, with D possibly being TRBD2 (6 bases). Germline V gene sequence: CDR1 SEHNR, CDR2 FQNEAQ (reference sequence). The ends were cut back, 4 bases at V and 9 bases at J, with 13 bases in the middle. The CDR3 totals 13 residues. CDR3 loop: CASSSPLAFEQFF. The CDR3 region has the DNA TGTGCCAGCAGCTCCCCGCTAGCGTTTGAGCAGTTCTTC.